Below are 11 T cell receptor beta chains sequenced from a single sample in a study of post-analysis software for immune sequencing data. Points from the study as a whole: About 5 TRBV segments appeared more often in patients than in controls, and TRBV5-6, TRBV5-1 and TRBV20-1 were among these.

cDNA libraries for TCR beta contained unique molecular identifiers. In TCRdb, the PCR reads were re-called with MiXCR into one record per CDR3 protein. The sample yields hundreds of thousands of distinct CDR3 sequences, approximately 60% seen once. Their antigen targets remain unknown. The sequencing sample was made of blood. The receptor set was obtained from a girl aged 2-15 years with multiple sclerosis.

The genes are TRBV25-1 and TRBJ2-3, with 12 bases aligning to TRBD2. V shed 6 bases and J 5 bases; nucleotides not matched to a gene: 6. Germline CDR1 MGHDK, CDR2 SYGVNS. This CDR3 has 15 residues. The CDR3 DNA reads TGTGCCAGCAGCAAAACTAGCGGGAGGAAAGATACGCAGTATTTT. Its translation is CASSKTSGRKDTQYF.

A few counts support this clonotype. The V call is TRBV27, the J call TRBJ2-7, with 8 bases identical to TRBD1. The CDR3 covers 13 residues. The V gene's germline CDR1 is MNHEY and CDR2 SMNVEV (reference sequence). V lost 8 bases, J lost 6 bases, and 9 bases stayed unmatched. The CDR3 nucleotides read TGTGCCAGCGGACTCCTCACAGGGGGCGAGCAGTACTTC. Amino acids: CASGLLTGGEQYF.

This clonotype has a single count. CDR3 coding DNA: TGTGCCAGCAGTTCCGAGGACAGGCTCTACTATGGCTACACCTTC. Translation: CASSSEDRLYYGYTF. This sequence joins TRBV6-6 and TRBJ1-2; 7 nucleotides agree with TRBD1. The CDR3 consists of 15 residues. V gave up 4 bases and J gave up 3 bases; unmatched junction bases: 8. Germline loops: CDR1 MNHNY, CDR2 SVGAGI (reference sequence).

As DNA, the CDR3 is TGTGCCAGCAGCTTTGGAGCGGGACCGCCATTTAACGGCTACACCTTC. Residues: CASSFGAGPPFNGYTF. V and J are TRBV11-2 and TRBJ1-2; possibly TRBD1 for D (5 bases). V lost 3 bases and J 8 bases, leaving 22 bases between the germline ends. This CDR3 has 16 residues. Germline CDR1 SGHAT, CDR2 FQNNGV.

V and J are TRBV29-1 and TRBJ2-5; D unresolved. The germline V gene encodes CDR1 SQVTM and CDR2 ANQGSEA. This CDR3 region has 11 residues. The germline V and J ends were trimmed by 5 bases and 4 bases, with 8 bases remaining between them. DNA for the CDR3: TGCAGCGTTTTTGCCGGAGAGACCCAGTACTTC. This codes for CSVFAGETQYF.

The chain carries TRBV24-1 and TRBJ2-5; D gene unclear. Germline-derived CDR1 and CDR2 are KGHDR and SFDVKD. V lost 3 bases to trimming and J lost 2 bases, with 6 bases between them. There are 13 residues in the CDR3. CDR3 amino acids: CATSDHGQETQYF. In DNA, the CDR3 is TGTGCCACCAGTGATCATGGACAAGAGACCCAGTACTTC.

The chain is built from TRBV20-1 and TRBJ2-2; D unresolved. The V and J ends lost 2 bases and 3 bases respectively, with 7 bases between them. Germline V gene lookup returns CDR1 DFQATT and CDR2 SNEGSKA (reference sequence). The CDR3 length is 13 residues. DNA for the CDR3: TGCAGTGCTAGAAAAGGACACACCGGGGAGCTGTTTTTT. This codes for CSARKGHTGELFF.

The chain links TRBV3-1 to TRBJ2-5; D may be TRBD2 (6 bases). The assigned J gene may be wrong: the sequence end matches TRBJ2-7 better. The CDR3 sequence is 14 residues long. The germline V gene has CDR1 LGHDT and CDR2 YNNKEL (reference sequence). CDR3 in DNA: TGTGCCAGCAGCCATGGAGGGAAACCCTACGAGCAGTACTTC. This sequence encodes CASSHGGKPYEQYF.

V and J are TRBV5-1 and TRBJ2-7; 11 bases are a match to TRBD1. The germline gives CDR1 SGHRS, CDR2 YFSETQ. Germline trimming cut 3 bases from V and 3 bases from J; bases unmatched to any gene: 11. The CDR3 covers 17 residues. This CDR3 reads CASSSIPPGQGVYEQYF. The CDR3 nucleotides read TGCGCCAGCAGCTCAATACCCCCGGGACAGGGGGTCTACGAGCAGTACTTC.

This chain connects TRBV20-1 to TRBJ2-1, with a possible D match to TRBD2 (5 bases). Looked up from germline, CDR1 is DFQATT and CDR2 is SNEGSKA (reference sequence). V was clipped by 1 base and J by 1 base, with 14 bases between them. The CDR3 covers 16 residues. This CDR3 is CSARAGGVLSYNEQFF. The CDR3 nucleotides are TGCAGTGCTAGAGCCGGAGGTGTGCTTTCCTACAATGAGCAGTTCTTC.

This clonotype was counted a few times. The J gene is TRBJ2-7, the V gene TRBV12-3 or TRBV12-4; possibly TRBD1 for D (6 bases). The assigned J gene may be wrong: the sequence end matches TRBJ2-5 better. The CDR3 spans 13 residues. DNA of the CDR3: TGTGCCAGCAGTGTAGACCAGGGGGAGACCCAGTACTTC. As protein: CASSVDQGETQYF.